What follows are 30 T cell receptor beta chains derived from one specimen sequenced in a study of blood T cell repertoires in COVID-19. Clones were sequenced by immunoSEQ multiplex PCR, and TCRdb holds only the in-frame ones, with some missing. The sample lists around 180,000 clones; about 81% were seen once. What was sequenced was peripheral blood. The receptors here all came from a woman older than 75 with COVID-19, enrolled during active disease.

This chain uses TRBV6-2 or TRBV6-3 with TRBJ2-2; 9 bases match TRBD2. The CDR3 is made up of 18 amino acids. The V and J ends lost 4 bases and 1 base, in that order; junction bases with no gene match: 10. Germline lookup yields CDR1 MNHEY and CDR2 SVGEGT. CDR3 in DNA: TGTGCCAGCAGTTTACCTAGCGGGGAGTTTTGGAACACCGGGGAGCTGTTTTTT. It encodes CASSLPSGEFWNTGELFF.

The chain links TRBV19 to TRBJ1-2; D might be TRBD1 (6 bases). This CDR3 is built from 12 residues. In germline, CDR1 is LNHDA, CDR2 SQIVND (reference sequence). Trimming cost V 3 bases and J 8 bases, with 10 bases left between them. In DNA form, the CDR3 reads TGTGCCAGTAGTATCAGGGGCATCGGCTACACCTTC. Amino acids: CASSIRGIGYTF.

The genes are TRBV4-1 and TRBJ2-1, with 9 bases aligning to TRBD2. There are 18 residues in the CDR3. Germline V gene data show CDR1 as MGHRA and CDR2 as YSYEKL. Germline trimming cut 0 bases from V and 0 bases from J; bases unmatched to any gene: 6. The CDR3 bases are TGCGCCAGCAGCCAAGAATTTGCTAGCGGGATCTCCTACAATGAGCAGTTCTTC. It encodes CASSQEFASGISYNEQFF.

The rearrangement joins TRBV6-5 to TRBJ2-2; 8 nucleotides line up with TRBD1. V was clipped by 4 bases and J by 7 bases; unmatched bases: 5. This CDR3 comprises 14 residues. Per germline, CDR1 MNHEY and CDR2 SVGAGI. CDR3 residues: CASSFRQGIGELFF. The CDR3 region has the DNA TGTGCCAGCAGTTTCAGACAGGGGATCGGGGAGCTGTTTTTT.

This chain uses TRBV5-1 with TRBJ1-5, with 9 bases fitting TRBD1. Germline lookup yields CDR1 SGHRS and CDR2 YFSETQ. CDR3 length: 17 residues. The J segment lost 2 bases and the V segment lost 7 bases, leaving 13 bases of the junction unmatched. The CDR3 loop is CASDENRDREGNQPQHF. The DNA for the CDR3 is TGCGCCAGCGACGAGAACCGGGACAGGGAAGGCAATCAGCCCCAGCATTTT.

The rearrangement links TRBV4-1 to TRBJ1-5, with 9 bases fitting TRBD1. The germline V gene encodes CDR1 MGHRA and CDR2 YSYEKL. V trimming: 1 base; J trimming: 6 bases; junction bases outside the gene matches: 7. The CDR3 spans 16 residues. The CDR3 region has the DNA TGCGCCAGCAGCCAAGCGGTTACAGGGGGCGGTCAGCCCCAGCATTTT. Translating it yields CASSQAVTGGGQPQHF.

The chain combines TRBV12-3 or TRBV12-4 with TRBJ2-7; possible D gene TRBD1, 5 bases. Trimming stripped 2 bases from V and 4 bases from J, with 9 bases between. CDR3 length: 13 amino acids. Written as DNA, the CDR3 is TGTGCCAGCAGTTTACAGGACACATACGAGCAGTACTTC. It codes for CASSLQDTYEQYF.

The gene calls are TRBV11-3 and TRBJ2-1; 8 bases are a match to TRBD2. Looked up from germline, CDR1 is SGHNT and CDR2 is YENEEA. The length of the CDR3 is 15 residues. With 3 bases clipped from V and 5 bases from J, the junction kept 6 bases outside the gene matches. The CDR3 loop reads CASSLEPAGDNEQFF. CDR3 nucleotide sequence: TGTGCCAGCAGCTTGGAACCAGCGGGGGACAATGAGCAGTTCTTC. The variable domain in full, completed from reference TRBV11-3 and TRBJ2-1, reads EAGVVQSPRYKIIEKKQPVAFWCNPISGHNTLYWYLQNLGQGPELLIRYENEEAVDDSQLPKDRFSAERLKGVDSTLKIQPAELGDSAVYLCASSLEPAGDNEQFFGPGTRLTVL.

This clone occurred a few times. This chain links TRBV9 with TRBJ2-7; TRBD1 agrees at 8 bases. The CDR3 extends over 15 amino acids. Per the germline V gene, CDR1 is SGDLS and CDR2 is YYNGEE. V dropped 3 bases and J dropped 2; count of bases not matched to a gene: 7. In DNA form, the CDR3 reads TGTGCCAGCAGCGCCGGACAGGGATCTCCCTACGAGCAGTACTTC. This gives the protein CASSAGQGSPYEQYF.

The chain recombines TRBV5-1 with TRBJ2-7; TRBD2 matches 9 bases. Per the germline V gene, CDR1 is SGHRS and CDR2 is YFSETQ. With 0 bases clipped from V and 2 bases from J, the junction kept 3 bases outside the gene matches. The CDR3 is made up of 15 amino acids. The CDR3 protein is CASSLVAGGPYEQYF. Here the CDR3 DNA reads TGCGCCAGCAGCTTGGTGGCGGGGGGGCCCTACGAGCAGTACTTC.

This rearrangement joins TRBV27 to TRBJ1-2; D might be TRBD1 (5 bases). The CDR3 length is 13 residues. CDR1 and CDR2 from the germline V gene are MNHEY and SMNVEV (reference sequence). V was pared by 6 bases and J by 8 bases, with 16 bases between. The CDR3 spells CASSQGGFGGYTF. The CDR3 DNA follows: TGTGCCAGCAGCCAGGGAGGGTTTGGGGGCTACACCTTC.

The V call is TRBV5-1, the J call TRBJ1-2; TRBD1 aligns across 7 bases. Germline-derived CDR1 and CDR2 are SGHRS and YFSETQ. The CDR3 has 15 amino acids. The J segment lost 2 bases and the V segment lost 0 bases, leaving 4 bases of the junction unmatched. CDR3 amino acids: CASSLVPGQNYGYTF. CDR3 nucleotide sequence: TGCGCCAGCAGCTTGGTCCCGGGACAGAACTATGGCTACACCTTC.

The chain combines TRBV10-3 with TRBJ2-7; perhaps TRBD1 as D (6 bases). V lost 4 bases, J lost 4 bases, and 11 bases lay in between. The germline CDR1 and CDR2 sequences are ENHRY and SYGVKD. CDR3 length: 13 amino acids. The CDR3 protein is CAISVGGSYEQYF. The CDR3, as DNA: TGTGCCATCAGTGTAGGGGGTTCGTACGAGCAGTACTTC.

The CDR3 DNA follows: TGTGCCACCAGTGACACCATAGCGGGACCTTCCTACAATGAGCAGTTCTTC. This sequence encodes CATSDTIAGPSYNEQFF. The chain uses TRBV24-1 and TRBJ2-1, with 8 bases matching TRBD2. The CDR3 runs 17 residues. From germline, CDR1 is KGHDR and CDR2 SFDVKD. With V trimmed by 4 bases and J by 1 base, 8 bases remained unmatched.

CDR3 sequence (DNA): TGTGCCAGCAGTGTAGGAGGGACGACGAACACTGAAGCTTTCTTT. Amino acid sequence: CASSVGGTTNTEAFF. The rearrangement uses TRBV2 and TRBJ1-1; D may be TRBD1 (5 bases). The length of the CDR3 is 15 residues. The germline CDR1 and CDR2 sequences are SNHLY and FYNNEI. Trimming took 4 bases from V and 1 from J, leaving 13 bases between them. Looking up the rest from reference TRBV2 and TRBJ1-1 gives the full variable domain: EPEVTQTPSHQVTQMGQEVILRCVPISNHLYFYWYRQILGQKVEFLVSFYNNEISEKSEIFDDQFSVERPDGSNFTLKIRSTKLEDSAMYFCASSVGGTTNTEAFFGQGTRLTVV.

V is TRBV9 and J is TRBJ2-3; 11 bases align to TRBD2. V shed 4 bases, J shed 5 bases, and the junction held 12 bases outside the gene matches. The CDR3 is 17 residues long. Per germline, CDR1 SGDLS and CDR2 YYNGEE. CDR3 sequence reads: CASSKGALAGVRDTQYF. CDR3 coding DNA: TGTGCCAGCAGCAAAGGGGCACTAGCGGGGGTTCGAGATACGCAGTATTTT.

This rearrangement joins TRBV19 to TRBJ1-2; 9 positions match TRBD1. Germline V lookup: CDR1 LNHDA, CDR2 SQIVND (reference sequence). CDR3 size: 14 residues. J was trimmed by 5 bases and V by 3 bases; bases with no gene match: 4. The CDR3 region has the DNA TGTGCCAGTAGTATTTTCGGGACAGGGTATGGCTACACCTTC. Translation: CASSIFGTGYGYTF.

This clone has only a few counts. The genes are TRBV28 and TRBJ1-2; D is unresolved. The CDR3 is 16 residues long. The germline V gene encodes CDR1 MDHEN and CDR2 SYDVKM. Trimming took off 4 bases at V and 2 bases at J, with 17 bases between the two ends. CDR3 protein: CASSSHGRDGNYGYTF. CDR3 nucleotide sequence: TGTGCCAGCAGTTCCCATGGGAGGGATGGGAACTATGGCTACACCTTC.

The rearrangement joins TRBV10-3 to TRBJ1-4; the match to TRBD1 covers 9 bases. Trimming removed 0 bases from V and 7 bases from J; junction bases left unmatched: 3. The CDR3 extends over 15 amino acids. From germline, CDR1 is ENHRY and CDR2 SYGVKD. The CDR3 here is CAISESTGGGEKLFF. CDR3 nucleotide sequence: TGTGCCATCAGTGAGTCGACAGGGGGGGGTGAAAAACTGTTTTTT.

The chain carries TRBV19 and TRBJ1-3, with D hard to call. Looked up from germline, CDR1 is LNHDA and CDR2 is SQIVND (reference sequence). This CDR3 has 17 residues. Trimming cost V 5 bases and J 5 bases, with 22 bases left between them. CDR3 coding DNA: TGTGCCAGTAGTCCCCGACCGGGGAGTGGGGATAGAAACACCATATATTTT. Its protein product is CASSPRPGSGDRNTIYF.

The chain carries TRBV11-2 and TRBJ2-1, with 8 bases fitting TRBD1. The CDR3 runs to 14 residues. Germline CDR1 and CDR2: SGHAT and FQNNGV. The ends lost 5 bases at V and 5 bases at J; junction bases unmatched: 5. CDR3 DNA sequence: TGTGCCAGCAGCCCGGACAGGGCCCACAATGAGCAGTTCTTC. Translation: CASSPDRAHNEQFF. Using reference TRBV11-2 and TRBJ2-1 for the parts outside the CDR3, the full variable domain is EAGVAQSPRYKIIEKRQSVAFWCNPISGHATLYWYQQILGQGPKLLIQFQNNGVVDDSQLPKDRFSAERLKGVDSTLKIQPAKLEDSAVYLCASSPDRAHNEQFFGPGTRLTVL.

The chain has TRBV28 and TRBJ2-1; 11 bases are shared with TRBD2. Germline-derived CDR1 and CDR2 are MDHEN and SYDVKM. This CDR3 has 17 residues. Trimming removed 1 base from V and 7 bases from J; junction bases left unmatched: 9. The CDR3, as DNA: TGTGCCAGCAGTTTATACTATAGGCCTAGCGGGAGGAATGAGCAGTTCTTC. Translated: CASSLYYRPSGRNEQFF.

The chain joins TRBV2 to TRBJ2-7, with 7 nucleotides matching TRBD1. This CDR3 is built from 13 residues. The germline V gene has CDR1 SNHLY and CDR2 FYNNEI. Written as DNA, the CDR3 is TGTGCTCTTACCGGGACAGACCCCTACGAGCAGTACTTC. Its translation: CALTGTDPYEQYF.

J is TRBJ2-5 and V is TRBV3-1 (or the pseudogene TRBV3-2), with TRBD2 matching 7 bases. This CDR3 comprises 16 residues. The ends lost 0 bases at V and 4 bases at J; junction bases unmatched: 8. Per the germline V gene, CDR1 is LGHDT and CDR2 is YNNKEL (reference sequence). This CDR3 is CASSQERRAGIETQYF. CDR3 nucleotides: TGTGCCAGCAGCCAAGAACGGCGAGCGGGAATAGAGACCCAGTACTTC.

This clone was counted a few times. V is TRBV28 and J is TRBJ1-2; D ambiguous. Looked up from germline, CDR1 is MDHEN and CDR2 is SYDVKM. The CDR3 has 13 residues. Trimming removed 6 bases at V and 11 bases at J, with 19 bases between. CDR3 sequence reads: CASRFPLAPGYTF. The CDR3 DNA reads TGTGCCAGCAGATTTCCCCTAGCCCCTGGGTACACCTTC.

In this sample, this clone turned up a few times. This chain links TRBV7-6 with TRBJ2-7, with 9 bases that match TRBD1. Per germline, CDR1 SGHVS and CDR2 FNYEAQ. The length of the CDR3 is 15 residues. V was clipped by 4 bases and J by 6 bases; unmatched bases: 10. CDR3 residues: CASSSMLGTGREQYF. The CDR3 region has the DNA TGTGCCAGCAGCTCCATGCTGGGGACAGGGCGCGAGCAGTACTTC.

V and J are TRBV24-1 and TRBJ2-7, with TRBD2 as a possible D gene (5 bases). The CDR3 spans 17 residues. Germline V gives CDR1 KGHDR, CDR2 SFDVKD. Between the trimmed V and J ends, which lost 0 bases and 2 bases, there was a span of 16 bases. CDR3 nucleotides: TGTGCCACCAGTGATTTGCCATCTGAGGGCAACCCCTACGAGCAGTACTTC. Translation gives CATSDLPSEGNPYEQYF.

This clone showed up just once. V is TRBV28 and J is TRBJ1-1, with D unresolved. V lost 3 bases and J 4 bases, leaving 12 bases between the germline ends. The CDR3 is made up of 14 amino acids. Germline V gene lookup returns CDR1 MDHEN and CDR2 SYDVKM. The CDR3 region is CASSLAVTGTEAFF. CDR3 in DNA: TGTGCCAGCAGTTTGGCGGTTACGGGCACTGAAGCTTTCTTT.

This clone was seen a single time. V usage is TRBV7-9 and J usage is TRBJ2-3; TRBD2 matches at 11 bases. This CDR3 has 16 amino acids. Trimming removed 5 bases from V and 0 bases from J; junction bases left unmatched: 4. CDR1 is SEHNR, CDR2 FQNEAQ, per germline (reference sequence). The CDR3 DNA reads TGTGCCAGCAGCCCGACTAGCGGGACTAGCACAGATACGCAGTATTTT. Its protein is CASSPTSGTSTDTQYF.

The CDR3 coding sequence is TGTGCCAGCAACAAGGGACACGCCTATGGCTACACCTTC. It translates to CASNKGHAYGYTF. This chain connects TRBV2 to TRBJ1-2, with D perhaps matching TRBD1 (6 bases). Germline CDR1 SNHLY, CDR2 FYNNEI. V shed 7 bases and J shed 4 bases, with 13 bases lying between them. The CDR3 has 13 residues.